Sequencing of this T cell receptor beta chain was carried out in a study of cytomegalovirus exposure and HLA in healthy donors. Healthy bone marrow donors supplied every sample. General study points: TCR association rates varied by HLA locus in a later analysis, with DRB1 highest and HLA-C lowest. In an earlier analysis, most TCR beta V segments were productive about 87% or about 30% of the time. Accurate predictions that matched the HLA-A and HLA-B alleles of most subjects were reportedly made from TCR beta sequences.

V was shortened by 6 bases and J by 4 bases, with 10 bases between the two germline ends. The CDR3 loop spans 14 amino acids. Per the germline V gene, CDR1 is MNHEY and CDR2 is SMNVEV (reference sequence). In regard to this clone: Its antigen remains unidentified.

A multiplex PCR was run with 60 Vbeta primers and 13 Jbeta primers. The method was immunoSEQ multiplex PCR; TCRdb's version includes in-frame clones alone and lacks a portion of them. The top ten clones hold roughly 9.7% of a sample with 89,000 or so clones, 75% to 85% of them seen once. The source is a man aged 18 to 30 in good health and CMV-seropositive. Material: PBMCs. V and J are TRBV27 and TRBJ1-6, with TRBD1 as a possible D gene (6 bases). The CDR3 nucleotides are TGTGCCAGCAGCGTACAGGGTTATAATTCACCCCTCCACTTT. Translating it yields CASSVQGYNSPLHF.